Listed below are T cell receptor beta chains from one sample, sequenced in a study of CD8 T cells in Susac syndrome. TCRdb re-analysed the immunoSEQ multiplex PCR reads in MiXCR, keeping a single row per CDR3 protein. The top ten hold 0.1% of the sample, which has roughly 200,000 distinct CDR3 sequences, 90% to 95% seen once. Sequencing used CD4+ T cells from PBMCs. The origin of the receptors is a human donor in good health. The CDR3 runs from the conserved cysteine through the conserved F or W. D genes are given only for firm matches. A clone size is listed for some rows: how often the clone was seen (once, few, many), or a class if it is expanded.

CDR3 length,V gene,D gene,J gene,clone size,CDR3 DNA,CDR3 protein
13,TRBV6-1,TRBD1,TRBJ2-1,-,TGTGCCATATCGGGACAGGTCAACAATGAGCAGTTCTTC,CAISGQVNNEQFF
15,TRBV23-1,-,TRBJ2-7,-,TGCGCCAGCAGTCACAAGTACGGGTTCACCTACGAGCAGTACTTC,CASSHKYGFTYEQYF
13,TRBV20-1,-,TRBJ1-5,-,TGCAGTGCTAGGTTAGGGCAGTATCAGCCCCAGCATTTT,CSARLGQYQPQHF
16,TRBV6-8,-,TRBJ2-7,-,TGTGCCAGCAGTTACTCTCGGCAACCTCCCTACTATGGGCAGTACTTC,CASSYSRQPPYYGQYF
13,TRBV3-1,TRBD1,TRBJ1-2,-,TGTGCCAGCGGTGAGGGGGCGAGCTATGGCTACACCTTC,CASGEGASYGYTF
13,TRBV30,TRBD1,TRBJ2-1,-,TGTGCCTGTGTCGGGACAGGGGCGAATGAGCAGTTCTTC,CACVGTGANEQFF
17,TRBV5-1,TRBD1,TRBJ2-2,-,TGCGCCAGCCACCGGGACAGGATTTCCCGCTACGACGGGGAGCTGTTTTTT,CASHRDRISRYDGELFF
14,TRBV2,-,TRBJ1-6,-,TGTGCCAGCAGTGAAGAGGTAGGGGTGTCACCCCTCCACTTT,CASSEEVGVSPLHF
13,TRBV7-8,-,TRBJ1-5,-,TGTGCCAGCAGCTTAGAACCGGGGCAGCCCCAGCATTTT,CASSLEPGQPQHF
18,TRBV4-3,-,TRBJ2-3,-,TGCGCCAGCAGCCAAGACGATTTAACCTCATGGGGGAGACTGGCGCAGTATTTT,CASSQDDLTSWGRLAQYF
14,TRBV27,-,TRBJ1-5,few,TGTGCCAGCAGTCAGGACCGTAGCAATCAGCCCCAGCATTTT,CASSQDRSNQPQHF
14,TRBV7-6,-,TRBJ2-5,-,TGTGCCAGCAGCCGACCGGGACCACAAGAGACCCAGTACTTC,CASSRPGPQETQYF
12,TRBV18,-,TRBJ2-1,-,TGTGCCAGCTCCCACGACGACAATGAGCAGTTCTTC,CASSHDDNEQFF
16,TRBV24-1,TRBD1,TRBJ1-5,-,TGTGCCACCAGTGATAGGGAGACAGGGCTATATCAGCCCCAGCATTTT,CATSDRETGLYQPQHF
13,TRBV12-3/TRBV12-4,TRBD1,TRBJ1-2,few,TGTGCCAGCAGTTTGGGGACAGGGCATGGCTACACCTTC,CASSLGTGHGYTF
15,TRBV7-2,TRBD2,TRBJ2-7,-,TGTGCCAGCAGCTTAACTAGCGGGGGGGCCCGAGAGCAGTACTTC,CASSLTSGGAREQYF
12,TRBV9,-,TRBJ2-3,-,TGTGCCAGCAGCGGGGATGCTTATACGCAGTATTTT,CASSGDAYTQYF
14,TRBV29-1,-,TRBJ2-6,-,TGCAGCGTTCCGACCCAGACTGGGGCCAACGTCCTGACTTTC,CSVPTQTGANVLTF
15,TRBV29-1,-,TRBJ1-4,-,TGCAGCGTTGAACATCTAGTCAGGGCTGATGAAAAACTGTTTTTT,CSVEHLVRADEKLFF
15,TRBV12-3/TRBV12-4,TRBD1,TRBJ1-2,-,TGTGCCAGCAGTGCCGAGGGACAGCCGCTCTATGGCTACACCTTC,CASSAEGQPLYGYTF
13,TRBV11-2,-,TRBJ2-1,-,TGTGCCAGCAGCTTAAACCGCTACAATGAGCAGTTCTTC,CASSLNRYNEQFF
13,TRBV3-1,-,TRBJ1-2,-,TGTGCCAGCAAACCGCTCTCCGGTTATGGCTACACCTTC,CASKPLSGYGYTF
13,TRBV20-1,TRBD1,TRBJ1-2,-,TGCAGTGCTAACAGGGGACCCAACTATGGCTACACCTTC,CSANRGPNYGYTF
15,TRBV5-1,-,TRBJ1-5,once,TGCGCCAGCAGCTTATCAGGAGACTACAATCAGCCCCAGCATTTT,CASSLSGDYNQPQHF